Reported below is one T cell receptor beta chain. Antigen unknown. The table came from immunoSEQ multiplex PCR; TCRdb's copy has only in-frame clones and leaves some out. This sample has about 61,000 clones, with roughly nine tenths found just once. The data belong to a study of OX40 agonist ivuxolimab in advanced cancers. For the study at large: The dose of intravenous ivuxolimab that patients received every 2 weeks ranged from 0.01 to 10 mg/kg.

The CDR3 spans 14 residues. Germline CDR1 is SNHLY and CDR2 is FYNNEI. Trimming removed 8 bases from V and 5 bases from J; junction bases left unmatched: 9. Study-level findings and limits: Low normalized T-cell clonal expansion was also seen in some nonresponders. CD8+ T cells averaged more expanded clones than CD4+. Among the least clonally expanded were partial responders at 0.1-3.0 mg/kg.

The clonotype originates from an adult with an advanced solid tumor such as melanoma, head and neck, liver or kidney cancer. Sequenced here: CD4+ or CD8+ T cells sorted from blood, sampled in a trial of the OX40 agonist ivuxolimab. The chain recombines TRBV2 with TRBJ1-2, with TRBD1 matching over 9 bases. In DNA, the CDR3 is TGTGCCAGCTTGGCGGACAGGGGAGGGTATGGCTACACCTTC. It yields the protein CASLADRGGYGYTF.